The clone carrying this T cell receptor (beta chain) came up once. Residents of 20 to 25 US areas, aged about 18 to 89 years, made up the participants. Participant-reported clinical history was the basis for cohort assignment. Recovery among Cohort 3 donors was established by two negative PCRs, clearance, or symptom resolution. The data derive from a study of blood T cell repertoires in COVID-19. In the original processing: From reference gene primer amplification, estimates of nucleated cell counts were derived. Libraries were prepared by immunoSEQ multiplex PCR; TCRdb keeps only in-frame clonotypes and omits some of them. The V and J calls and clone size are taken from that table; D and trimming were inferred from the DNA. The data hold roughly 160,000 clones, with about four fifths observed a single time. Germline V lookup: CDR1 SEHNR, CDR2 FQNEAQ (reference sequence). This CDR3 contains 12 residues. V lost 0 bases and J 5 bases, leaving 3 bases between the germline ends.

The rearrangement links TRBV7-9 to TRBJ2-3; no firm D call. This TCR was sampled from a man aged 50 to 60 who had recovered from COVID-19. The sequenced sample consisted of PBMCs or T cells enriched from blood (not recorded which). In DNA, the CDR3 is TGTGCCAGCAGCTTAGCGCGAGATACGCAGTATTTT. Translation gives CASSLARDTQYF.